Listed below are T cell receptor beta chains from one sample, sequenced in a study of OX40 agonist ivuxolimab in advanced cancers. Sequencing used immunoSEQ multiplex PCR; TCRdb keeps in-frame clones, though not all of them. The table records 95,000 to 100,000 clones, roughly four fifths of them present only once. Material: CD4+ or CD8+ T cells sorted from blood, obtained in a trial of the OX40 agonist ivuxolimab. Every receptor here comes from an adult with an advanced solid tumor such as melanoma, head and neck, liver or kidney cancer. Both conserved end residues are part of each CDR3. The D gene is left open where the match is weak. Not every row has a clone size; where given, it reads once, few, many or a size class.

v_call	clone_size	j_call	d_call	cdr3_aa	cdr3_nt
TRBV28	.	TRBJ2-7	.	CASSPGSAGRGEQYF	TGTGCCAGCAGTCCCGGGTCGGCGGGGCGTGGTGAGCAGTACTTC
TRBV29-1	.	TRBJ2-7	TRBD1	CSSTGETPYEQYF	TGCAGTTCCACAGGGGAGACGCCCTACGAGCAGTACTTC
TRBV6-6	.	TRBJ2-1	TRBD2	CASSRTSGRKEQFF	TGTGCCAGCAGTAGGACTAGCGGGAGGAAAGAGCAGTTCTTC
TRBV4-2	few	TRBJ1-3	.	CASSQAVAPVIRNTIYF	TGTGCCAGCAGCCAAGCGGTGGCACCCGTTATCCGAAACACCATATATTTT
TRBV11-2	.	TRBJ2-7	TRBD1	CASSAGQGAGEQYF	TGTGCCAGCAGCGCCGGACAGGGGGCCGGCGAGCAGTACTTC
TRBV6-5	.	TRBJ1-1	TRBD1	CASRGTGGSEAFF	TGTGCCAGCAGGGGGACAGGGGGTTCTGAAGCTTTCTTT
TRBV7-8	.	TRBJ1-1	.	CASSLPGRAWGTEAFF	TGTGCCAGCAGCTTACCTGGCAGGGCCTGGGGTACTGAAGCTTTCTTT
TRBV9	.	TRBJ2-3	.	CASSARLKGTDTQYF	TGTGCCAGCAGCGCCCGTTTAAAGGGCACAGATACGCAGTATTTT
TRBV6-6	.	TRBJ2-1	.	CASSYGRGEVNEQFF	TGTGCCAGCAGTTACGGCAGGGGGGAGGTCAATGAGCAGTTCTTC
TRBV19	.	TRBJ2-2	TRBD2	CASSPQAGGGTGELFF	TGTGCCAGTAGTCCCCAAGCGGGAGGTGGGACCGGGGAGCTGTTTTTT
TRBV5-6	few	TRBJ1-2	TRBD1	CASSPRDRGRANYGYTF	TGTGCCAGCAGCCCGCGGGACAGGGGGCGAGCTAACTATGGCTACACCTTC
TRBV7-9	.	TRBJ2-3	.	CASSSARDTQYF	TGTGCCAGCAGCTCTGCCCGAGATACGCAGTATTTT
TRBV4-1	.	TRBJ2-7	.	CASSQGRAGTYEQYF	TGCGCCAGCAGCCAAGGACGGGCGGGAACATACGAGCAGTACTTC
TRBV4-3	.	TRBJ1-1	TRBD1	CASSRQGGTEAFF	TGCGCCAGCAGCCGTCAGGGGGGGACTGAAGCTTTCTTT
TRBV7-2	.	TRBJ1-1	.	CASSLNAPWKAFF	TGTGCCAGCAGCTTAAATGCTCCCTGGAAAGCTTTCTTT
TRBV4-1	.	TRBJ2-1	.	CASSQDRPTNEQFF	TGCGCCAGCAGCCAAGATAGACCTACCAATGAGCAGTTCTTC
TRBV6-5	.	TRBJ1-3	.	CASILQSSGNTIYF	TGTGCCAGCATACTCCAGAGCTCTGGAAACACCATATATTTT
TRBV6-1	.	TRBJ2-2	TRBD2	CASSVGLNVGELFF	TGTGCCAGCAGTGTGGGACTAAACGTCGGGGAGCTGTTTTTT
TRBV28	.	TRBJ2-1	.	CASISQPYNEQFF	TGTGCCAGCATCAGCCAGCCCTACAATGAGCAGTTCTTC
TRBV28	few	TRBJ2-7	TRBD1	CASSTAATGLYEQYF	TGTGCCAGCAGTACCGCTGCGACAGGGCTCTACGAGCAGTACTTC